This TCR beta chain stems from a study of blood T cell repertoires in COVID-19. In the original processing: Reference gene primer amplification gave nucleated cell count estimates. The table came from immunoSEQ multiplex PCR; TCRdb's copy has only in-frame clones and leaves some out. V and J calls and clone size are those listed in that table; D and trimming were worked out from the DNA. The data contain 290,000 or so clones, around 87% of them singletons. Germline V gene lookup returns CDR1 LNHNV and CDR2 YYDKDF (reference sequence). CDR3 length equals 14 residues. The ends were cut back, 3 bases at V and 3 bases at J, with 9 bases in the middle. Enrollees, about 18 to 89 years old, lived in 20 to 25 US areas. Categorization into cohorts depended on clinical history that participants reported.

The sample was PBMCs or T cells enriched from blood (not recorded which). The genes are TRBV15 and TRBJ1-5, with D tentatively TRBD1 (5 bases). This sequence originates from a woman between 18 and 30 years old with acute COVID-19. The CDR3: CATSSAGLNQPQHF. The CDR3 nucleotides read TGTGCCACCAGCAGCGCAGGGCTCAATCAGCCCCAGCATTTT. Looking up the rest from reference TRBV15 and TRBJ1-5 gives the full variable domain: DAMVIQNPRYQVTQFGKPVTLSCSQTLNHNVMYWYQQKSSQAPKLLFHYYDKDFNNEADTPDNFQSRRPNTSFCFLDIRSPGLGDTAMYLCATSSAGLNQPQHFGDGTRLSIL.